Presented here are 10 T cell receptor beta chains from one specimen sequenced in a study of tumor-infiltrating lymphocytes in primary liver carcinoma. From 400 to 500 ng total RNA, TCR beta cDNA was generated with a primer in the constant region. Slightly modified ARM-PCR with three nested multiplex PCR rounds yielded TCR beta libraries. The first two PCR rounds used TRBV1-TRBV30 forward primers with a C-beta reverse primer, around 10 cycles each. TCRdb recomputed calls from the multiplex PCR reads with MiXCR, one row per CDR3 protein. The sample carries 300,000 to 350,000 distinct CDR3 sequences, less than 65% recorded once. Germline DNA was extracted too, while blood RNA derived from unsorted whole blood. Sequencing was carried out using peripheral blood. The receptor source for this set is a man aged 40-49 years with primary liver carcinoma and hepatitis B virus infection.

The sample holds many counts of this clonotype. This chain links TRBV11-2 with TRBJ2-4, with D maybe TRBD2 (6 bases). V was trimmed by 4 bases and J by 9 bases, leaving 16 bases between them. Germline CDR1 SGHAT, CDR2 FQNNGV. The CDR3 consists of 14 residues. CDR3 sequence reads: CASSSVPGLGIQYF. The CDR3 nucleotides read TGTGCCAGCAGCTCGGTCCCGGGACTTGGCATTCAGTACTTC.

This clonotype has a count of ten or more. The J gene is TRBJ2-2, the V gene TRBV11-2; D unclear. The V end was cut by 2 bases, the J end by 5 bases, with 9 bases between. This CDR3 has 14 amino acids. Germline assignment: CDR1 SGHAT and CDR2 FQNNGV. CDR3 nucleotides: TGTGCCAGCAGCTTACATGGGGTAACCGGGGAGCTGTTTTTT. It codes for CASSLHGVTGELFF.

A note on this clonotype: A single base separates this from a much larger clone, so it may be a read error. This rearrangement joins TRBV4-2 to TRBJ2-1; D is unresolved. The V gene's germline CDR1 is LGHNA and CDR2 YNFKEQ. The CDR3 runs 13 residues. Trimming took off 4 bases at V and 4 bases at J, with 8 bases between the two ends. As DNA, the CDR3 is TGTGCCAGCAGCCGAGTTGGGTACAATGAGCAGTTCTTC. This translates into CASSRVGYNEQFF.

Note on this clonotype: Because it lacks the conserved phenylalanine or tryptophan at the end, this CDR3 is likely a read error. The DNA is left out, because the CDR3 cannot be placed on it with certainty; the CDR3 is given as TCRdb lists it. The chain combines TRBV29-1 with TRBJ2-2; the table names TRBD1, a call not compared with the DNA. The CDR3 is 16 residues long, ends included. Germline V gene data show CDR1 as SQVTM and CDR2 as ANQGSEA. CDR3 protein: CSVTGGAGLNTGELFI.

About this clonotype: A much bigger clone sits one base away, suggesting this may be a read error. The genes are TRBV14 and TRBJ2-7, with D unresolved. The germline V gene has CDR1 SGHDN and CDR2 FVKESK. The CDR3 is 16 amino acids. V lost 2 bases and J lost 1, with 15 bases in between. Here the CDR3 reads CASSQLNCPGSYEQYF. The CDR3 bases are TGTGCCAGCAGCCAACTCAACTGTCCCGGGTCCTACGAGCAGTACTTC. Drawing the rest from reference TRBV14 and TRBJ2-7, the complete variable domain is EAGVTQFPSHSVIEKGQTVTLRCDPISGHDNLYWYRRVMGKEIKFLLHFVKESKQDESGMPNNRFLAERTGGTYSTLKVQPAELEDSGVYFCASSQLNCPGSYEQYFGPGTRLTVT.

With respect to this clonotype: This may be a read error: a much more frequent sequence differs by one nucleotide. This chain connects TRBV4-3 to TRBJ1-2, with D maybe TRBD1 (5 bases). This CDR3 spans 15 amino acids. Looked up from germline, CDR1 is LGHNA and CDR2 is YSLEER. The CDR3 DNA follows: TGCGCCAGCATCCAAGATCACGGGGGTAACTATGGCTACACCTTC. Its translation: CASIQDHGGNYGYTF.

Worth noting for this clonotype: At one of its ends the junction is not consistent with the germline gene, which may arise from a read error. The V and J genes are TRBV11-2 and TRBJ2-7; D is possibly TRBD1 (7 bases). CDR1 SGHAT and CDR2 FQNNGV come from the germline V gene. This CDR3 contains 13 residues. CDR3 nucleotide sequence: TGTGCCTGCAGCTTAGGAGGGGGCTACGAACAGTACTTC. It is translated as CACSLGGGYEQYF.

On this clonotype itself: The junction and the germline gene differ at one end; a read error may be behind it. The V gene is TRBV11-1, the J gene TRBJ2-2, with a tentative D call TRBD2 (5 bases). CDR3 length: 13 residues. Germline lookup yields CDR1 SGHAT and CDR2 FQDESV (reference sequence). The DNA for the CDR3 is TGTGCCAGCAGCTGGACGAACACCCGGGATCTGTTTTTT. It specifies CASSWTNTRDLFF.

As concerns this clonotype: Possible read error: a much larger clone is one base away. The chain links TRBV12-3 or TRBV12-4 to TRBJ1-1, with D hard to call. The CDR3 runs to 14 residues. V lost 2 bases, J lost 0 bases, and 7 bases lay in between. This chain's CDR3 is CASSLTLVNTEAFF. As DNA, the CDR3 is TGTGCCAGCAGTTTAACGTTGGTGAACACTGAAGCTTTCTTT.

To note about this clonotype: An end of the junction differs from the germline gene, which may be a read error. The chain has TRBV6-6 and TRBJ1-3, with D perhaps matching TRBD1 (5 bases). The CDR3 totals 15 residues. The germline gives CDR1 MNHNY, CDR2 SVGAGI (reference sequence). The CDR3 DNA reads TGTGCCAGCAATTACCTCCAGGGCTCTGGAAACACCATATATTTT. It encodes CASNYLQGSGNTIYF.